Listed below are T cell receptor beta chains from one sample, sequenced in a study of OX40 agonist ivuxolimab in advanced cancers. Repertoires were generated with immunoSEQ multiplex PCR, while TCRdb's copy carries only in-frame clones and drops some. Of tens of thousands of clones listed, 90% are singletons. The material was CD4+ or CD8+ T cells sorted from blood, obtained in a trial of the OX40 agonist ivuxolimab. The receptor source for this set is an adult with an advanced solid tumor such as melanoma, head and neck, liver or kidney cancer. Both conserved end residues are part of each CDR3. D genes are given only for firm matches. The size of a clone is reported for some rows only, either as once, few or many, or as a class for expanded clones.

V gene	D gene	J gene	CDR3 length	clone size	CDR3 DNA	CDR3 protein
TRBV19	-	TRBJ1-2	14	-	TGTGCCAGTAGTATGAATGGGGGGGCTGATGGCTACACCTTC	CASSMNGGADGYTF
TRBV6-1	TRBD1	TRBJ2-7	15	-	TGTGCCAGCAGTGAAGCCGGGACAGGTTCCTACGAGCAGTACTTC	CASSEAGTGSYEQYF
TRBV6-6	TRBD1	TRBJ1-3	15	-	TGTGCCAGCAGAAATGGACAGGACTCTGGAAACACCATATATTTT	CASRNGQDSGNTIYF
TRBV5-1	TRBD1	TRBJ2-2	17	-	TGCGCCAGCAGCTCGCGTCGGGGGACAGGGAACACCGGGGAGCTGTTTTTT	CASSSRRGTGNTGELFF
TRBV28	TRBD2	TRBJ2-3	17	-	TGTGCCAGCAGTTCCACCCCGGGGAGGGGAGACATAGATACGCAGTATTTT	CASSSTPGRGDIDTQYF
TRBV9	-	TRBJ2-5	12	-	TGTGCCAGCAGCGTAGTCGGGGAGGTCCAGTACTTC	CASSVVGEVQYF
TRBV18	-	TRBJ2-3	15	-	TGTGCCAGCTCACGTGGGCTTTCTAGCACAGATACGCAGTATTTT	CASSRGLSSTDTQYF
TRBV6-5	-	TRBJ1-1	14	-	TGTGCCAGCAGTTACCGCCCCAGGGACACTGAAGCCTTCTTT	CASSYRPRDTEAFF
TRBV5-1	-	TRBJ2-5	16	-	TGCGCCAGCAGCTCAGCCTCGGGGGCCCCGGGGGAGACCCAGTACTTC	CASSSASGAPGETQYF
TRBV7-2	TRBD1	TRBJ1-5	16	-	TGTGCCAGCAGCTTAGAGAGGGGGCGAGGCAATCAGCCCCAGCATTTT	CASSLERGRGNQPQHF
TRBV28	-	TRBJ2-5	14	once	TGTGCCAGCAGCCTCCCGGATGGGGTGGAGACCCAGTACTTC	CASSLPDGVETQYF
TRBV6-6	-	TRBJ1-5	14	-	TGTGCCAGCAGTTTACAGCATAGCAATCAGCCCCAGCATTTT	CASSLQHSNQPQHF
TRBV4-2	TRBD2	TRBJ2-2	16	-	TGTGCCAGCAGTTGGTGGGAGGGCCTTAACACCGGGGAGCTGTTTTTT	CASSWWEGLNTGELFF
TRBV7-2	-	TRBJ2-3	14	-	TGTGCCAGCAGCACGGGACTTACCACAGATAAGCAGTATTTT	CASSTGLTTDKQYF
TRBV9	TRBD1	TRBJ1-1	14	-	TGTGCCAGCAGCACGTTTCCGACAGGGGGATTAGCTTTCTTT	CASSTFPTGGLAFF
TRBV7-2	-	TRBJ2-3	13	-	TGTGCCAGCAGCTTTAGCGAGAAGGGCCCAAATTATTTT	CASSFSEKGPNYF
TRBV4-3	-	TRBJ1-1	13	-	TGCGCCAGCAGCCAAGAATGGGGCGAGGAAGCTTTCTTT	CASSQEWGEEAFF
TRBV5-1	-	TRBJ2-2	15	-	TGCGCCAGCAGCTTCTCCGGGTCGAACACCGGGGAGCTGTTTTTT	CASSFSGSNTGELFF
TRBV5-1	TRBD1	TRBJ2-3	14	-	TGCGCCAGCTGGGACAGGAGTAGGCCAGATACGCAGTATTTT	CASWDRSRPDTQYF
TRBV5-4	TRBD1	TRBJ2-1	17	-	TGTGCCAGCAGCCAATCACCAACAGGGGGGATGAGCAATGAGCAGTTCTTC	CASSQSPTGGMSNEQFF
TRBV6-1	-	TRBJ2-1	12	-	TGTGCCAGCAGTGAGCCCGGGACCCCGAAGCTCTTC	CASSEPGTPKLF
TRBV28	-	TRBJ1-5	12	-	TGTGCCAGCAGCGGGGCCTTGGGGCCCCAGCATTTT	CASSGALGPQHF
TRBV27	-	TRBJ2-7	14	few	TGTGCCAGCAGTTTACCGGGACCAACCTACGAGCAGTACTTC	CASSLPGPTYEQYF
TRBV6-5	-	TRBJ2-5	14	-	TGTGCCAGCAGTTACCAGTTCGGCCAAGAGACCCAGTACTTC	CASSYQFGQETQYF
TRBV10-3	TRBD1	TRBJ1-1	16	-	TGTGCCATCAGTGAGACCGGACAGGGGTTGGGAACTGAAGCTTTCTTT	CAISETGQGLGTEAFF
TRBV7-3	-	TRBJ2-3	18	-	TGTGCCAGCAGCTTAAAGGCACGTCAAGGTTACCGCACAGATACGCAGTATTTT	CASSLKARQGYRTDTQYF
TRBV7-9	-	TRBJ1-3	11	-	TGTGCCAGCAGCTTAAGTTACACCATATATTTT	CASSLSYTIYF
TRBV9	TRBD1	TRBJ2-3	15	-	TGTGCCAGCAATATAGGGGGCATGTTCGCAGATACGCAGTATTTT	CASNIGGMFADTQYF
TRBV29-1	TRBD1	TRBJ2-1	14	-	TGCAGGACGACAGGGCCTGGGTCCTACAATGAGCAGTTCTTC	CRTTGPGSYNEQFF
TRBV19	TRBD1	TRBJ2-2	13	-	TGTGCCAGTAGGGGGACAGGGACCGGGGAGCTGTTTTTT	CASRGTGTGELFF
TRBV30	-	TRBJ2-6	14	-	TGTGCCTGGAGTGGCTTAACTGGGGCCAACGTCCTGACTTTC	CAWSGLTGANVLTF
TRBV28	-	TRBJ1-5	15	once	TGTGCCAGCAGTCTCTCTGGATATAGCAATCAGCCCCAGCATTTT	CASSLSGYSNQPQHF
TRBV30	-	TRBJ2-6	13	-	TGTGCCTGGAGAATCTCTGGGGCCAACGTCCTGACTTTC	CAWRISGANVLTF
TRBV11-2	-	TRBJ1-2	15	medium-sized	TGTGCCAGCAGCTTAGTGGAGGGTTGGAGCTATGGCTACACCTTC	CASSLVEGWSYGYTF
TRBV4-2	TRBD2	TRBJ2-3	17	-	TGTGCCAGCAGCCAAGCACTGGGCTGGGGGGGGGCAGATACGCAGTATTTT	CASSQALGWGGADTQYF
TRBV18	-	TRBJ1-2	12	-	TGTGCCAGCTCACCCAGGTTGAATGGCTACACCTTC	CASSPRLNGYTF
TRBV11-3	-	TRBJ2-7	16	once	TGTGCCAGCAGCCCCCTCCCCGCGAACCCTGTAGGCGAGCAGTACTTC	CASSPLPANPVGEQYF
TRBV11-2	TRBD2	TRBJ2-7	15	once	TGTGCCAGCAGCTTAGGGCTAGCGGGAGCAAGGGAGCAGTACTTC	CASSLGLAGAREQYF
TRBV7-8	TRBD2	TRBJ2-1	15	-	TGTGCCAGCAGCTTACTAGCGGGACCCTACAATGAGCAGTTCTTC	CASSLLAGPYNEQFF
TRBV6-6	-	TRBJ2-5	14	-	TGTGCCAGTTCCAAAGGGCTTACGGGGTGGACCCAGTACTTC	CASSKGLTGWTQYF
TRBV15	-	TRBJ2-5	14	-	TGTGCCACCAGCAGAGATCGGCAGCAAGAGACCCAGTACTTC	CATSRDRQQETQYF
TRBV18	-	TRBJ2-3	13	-	TGTGCCAGCTCACTTCACCTGACAGATACGCAGTATTTT	CASSLHLTDTQYF
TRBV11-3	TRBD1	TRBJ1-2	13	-	TGTGCCAGCAGCTGGGACAGGGGCTATGGCTACACCTTC	CASSWDRGYGYTF
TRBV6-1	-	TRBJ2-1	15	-	TGTGCCAGCAGTGAAGTCAGATTCTCCTACAATGAGCAGTTCTTC	CASSEVRFSYNEQFF
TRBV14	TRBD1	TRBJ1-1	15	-	TGTGCCAGCAGCTGGCGGACAGGGTCTTCTGCTGAAGCTTTCTTT	CASSWRTGSSAEAFF
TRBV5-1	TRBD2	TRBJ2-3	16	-	TGCGCCAGCAGCTTGGGGTCTGTAGCGGGAACAGATACGCAGTATTTT	CASSLGSVAGTDTQYF
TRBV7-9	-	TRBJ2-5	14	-	TGTGCCAGCAGCGCCGGAGGGGTCCAAGAGACCCAGTACTTC	CASSAGGVQETQYF
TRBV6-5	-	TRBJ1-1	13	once	TGTGCCAGCAGCCGCGGGGGGGACACTGAAGCTTTCTTT	CASSRGGDTEAFF
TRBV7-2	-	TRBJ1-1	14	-	TGTGCCAGCAGCTTCCGAGCCGGGAACACTGAAGCTTTCTTT	CASSFRAGNTEAFF
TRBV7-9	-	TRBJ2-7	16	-	TGTGCCAGCAGCGCTACCGGGGCCCTGGGGGGCAACGAGCAGTACTTC	CASSATGALGGNEQYF
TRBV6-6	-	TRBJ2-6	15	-	TGTGCCAGCAGAGACCGGGACAAGGCATCCAACGTCCTGACTTTC	CASRDRDKASNVLTF
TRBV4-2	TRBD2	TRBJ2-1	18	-	TGTGCCAGCAGCCAGGGACTAGCGGGAGGGTCCTCCTACAATGAGCAGTTCTTC	CASSQGLAGGSSYNEQFF
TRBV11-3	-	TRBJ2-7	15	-	TGTGCCAGCAGCCCCGACGGTGGCCCGGGGTGGGAGCAGTACTTC	CASSPDGGPGWEQYF